Presented here are 26 T cell receptor beta chains from one specimen sequenced in a study listed by TCRdb under 2016. The library was produced with RT-PCR. TCRdb shows the sequencer as Illumina MiSeq. TCRdb handled the public reads itself, with Q25 trimming in fastp and clone calling in MiXCR, and kept productive beta chains. When rows share a CDR3 protein, they turn into one entry using the most common DNA and genes. Across this sample there are about 700,000 distinct CDR3 sequences, with approximately 15% seen only once. The top ten hold 3.6% of the sample. The sequenced sample was memory CD4+ T cells from blood. The receptor source for this set is a female donor in good health, serving as a healthy control.

There are a few counts of this clonotype. The rearrangement links TRBV6-2 or TRBV6-3 to TRBJ1-5; maybe TRBD1 (6 bases). V was pared by 6 bases and J by 3 bases, with 12 bases between. CDR1 is MNHEY and CDR2 is SVGEGT in the germline V gene. The CDR3 extends over 14 amino acids. The CDR3 nucleotides read TGTGCCAGCAGCCTCGGACAGAACAATCAGCCCCAGCATTTT. Its translation: CASSLGQNNQPQHF.

V and J are TRBV11-1 and TRBJ2-7; D possibly corresponds to TRBD2 (6 bases). Germline loops: CDR1 SGHAT, CDR2 FQDESV (reference sequence). Deletions cut 0 bases from V and 1 base from J, with 16 bases between. CDR3 length: 17 residues. The CDR3 sequence is CASSLALSGRGSYEQYF. In nucleotides, the CDR3 is TGTGCCAGCAGCTTAGCGCTTTCGGGACGGGGGTCCTACGAGCAGTACTTC.

The chain is built from TRBV20-1 and TRBJ1-2; the D is unclear. Germline CDR1 reads DFQATT; CDR2 reads SNEGSKA (reference sequence). The CDR3 sequence is 15 residues long. With 6 bases removed from V and 1 base from J, the gap between germline ends came to 18 bases. CDR3 region: CSAPRPPGFNYGYTF. The CDR3 DNA follows: TGCAGTGCCCCACGCCCTCCCGGTTTTAACTATGGCTACACCTTC.

Only one count was recorded for this clonotype. V gene TRBV20-1 combines with J gene TRBJ1-1; D is unresolved. Per the germline V gene, CDR1 is DFQATT and CDR2 is SNEGSKA (reference sequence). V was cut by 6 bases and J by 1 base, with 18 bases left in between. This CDR3 is 15 amino acids long. The CDR3 loop is CSASSASRANTEAFF. The CDR3 DNA reads TGCAGTGCCAGCAGCGCAAGTAGGGCGAACACTGAAGCTTTCTTT.

This chain joins TRBV20-1 and TRBJ2-7; D may correspond to TRBD1 or TRBD2 (5 bases each). Trimming pared 5 bases from V and 9 bases from J, leaving 23 bases between. The CDR3 covers 14 residues. The V gene's germline CDR1 is DFQATT and CDR2 SNEGSKA (reference sequence). The CDR3 coding sequence is TGCAGTGCTGGGGATACCGGGACCAGTTTCGGGCAGTACTTC. It is translated as CSAGDTGTSFGQYF.

This clonotype has ten or more counts. The chain has TRBV6-5 and TRBJ1-5, with TRBD1 identical over 8 bases. The V gene end was trimmed by 6 bases and the J gene end by 3 bases; junction bases not matched to a gene: 4. Germline loops: CDR1 MNHEY, CDR2 SVGAGI. The CDR3 contains 14 residues. The CDR3 loop reads CASSWDRYNQPQHF. CDR3 coding DNA: TGTGCCAGCAGCTGGGACAGGTACAATCAGCCCCAGCATTTT.

This clonotype has just a few counts. The rearrangement joins TRBV7-2 to TRBJ1-1, with a tentative D call TRBD1 (6 bases). Germline CDR1 and CDR2: SGHTA and FQGNSA. The CDR3 spans 12 residues. V lost 6 bases, J lost 8 bases, and 13 bases lay in between. CDR3 sequence: CASSRGPWEAFF. CDR3 nucleotides: TGTGCCAGCAGTCGGGGGCCGTGGGAAGCTTTCTTT.

This clonotype has more than one count but fewer than ten. The V call is TRBV27, the J call TRBJ2-5; 11 bases fit TRBD2. Germline trimming cut 5 bases from V and 0 bases from J; bases unmatched to any gene: 2. The CDR3 spans 15 residues. The V gene's germline CDR1 is MNHEY and CDR2 SMNVEV (reference sequence). CDR3 region: CASSRLAGYQETQYF. The CDR3 DNA reads TGTGCCAGCAGTAGACTAGCGGGATACCAAGAGACCCAGTACTTC.

This chain connects TRBV30 to TRBJ1-4; no firm D call. CDR3 length equals 15 residues. Looked up from germline, CDR1 is GTSNPN and CDR2 is SVGIG (reference sequence). V was pared by 3 bases and J by 0 bases, with 11 bases between. The CDR3 coding sequence is TGTGCCTGGAGAGGGATTTATGCAACTAATGAAAAACTGTTTTTT. This translates into CAWRGIYATNEKLFF.

This chain connects TRBV19 to TRBJ2-6; the match to TRBD1 covers 7 bases. CDR1 is LNHDA, CDR2 SQIVND, per germline (reference sequence). J was trimmed by 2 bases and V by 3 bases; bases with no gene match: 4. This CDR3 is 16 amino acids long. CDR3 protein: CASSMDRLTGANVLTF. The CDR3 DNA is TGTGCCAGTAGTATGGACAGGTTGACTGGGGCCAACGTCCTGACTTTC. The full variable domain, rest sourced from reference TRBV19 and TRBJ2-6, is DGGITQSPKYLFRKEGQNVTLSCEQNLNHDAMYWYRQDPGQGLRLIYYSQIVNDFQKGDIAEGYSVSREKKESFPLTVTSAQKNPTAFYLCASSMDRLTGANVLTFGAGSRLTVL.

In its sample, this clonotype was seen many times. V usage is TRBV7-2 and J usage is TRBJ2-7, with D tentatively TRBD1 (5 bases). This CDR3 spans 14 amino acids. Germline CDR1 and CDR2: SGHTA and FQGNSA. Trimming removed 2 bases at V and 5 bases at J, with 13 bases between. This CDR3 reads CASSLTQQDNEQYF. Here the CDR3 DNA reads TGTGCCAGCAGCTTAACCCAACAGGACAACGAGCAGTACTTC. The full variable domain, with the rest looked up from reference TRBV7-2 and TRBJ2-7, is GAGVSQSPSNKVTEKGKDVELRCDPISGHTALYWYRQSLGQGLEFLIYFQGNSAPDKSGLPSDRFSAERTGGSVSTLTIQRTQQEDSAVYLCASSLTQQDNEQYFGPGTRLTVT.

This clonotype was observed many times. The V gene is TRBV6-5, the J gene TRBJ2-5; 14 bases agree with TRBD2. Germline V lookup: CDR1 MNHEY, CDR2 SVGAGI. There are 15 residues in the CDR3. With V trimmed by 8 bases and J by 1 base, 3 bases remained unmatched. For the CDR3, the DNA is TGTGCCAGCCGAGGACTAGCGGGAGGCCAAGAGACCCAGTACTTC. Translated: CASRGLAGGQETQYF.

The V gene is TRBV10-3, the J gene TRBJ1-1, with TRBD1 identical over 7 bases. After removal of 7 bases from V and 1 base from J, the junction contained 6 bases not matched to a gene. CDR3 length: 14 residues. CDR1 is ENHRY, CDR2 SYGVKD, per germline. Written as DNA, the CDR3 is TGTGCCATCAAGTTCGGACAGGAGAACACTGAAGCTTTCTTT. Translation: CAIKFGQENTEAFF.

This clonotype turned up a few times. The chain carries TRBV7-2 and TRBJ2-1; no reliable D call. Germline V CDR1 and CDR2: SGHTA, FQGNSA. V was clipped by 5 bases and J by 9 bases, with 20 bases between them. This CDR3 has 15 residues. CDR3 sequence: CASSLALAENGEQFF. The CDR3 DNA is TGTGCCAGCAGCCTGGCGCTCGCTGAGAACGGTGAGCAGTTCTTC. The full variable domain, in which reference TRBV7-2 and TRBJ2-1 provide the parts outside the CDR3, is GAGVSQSPSNKVTEKGKDVELRCDPISGHTALYWYRQSLGQGLEFLIYFQGNSAPDKSGLPSDRFSAERTGGSVSTLTIQRTQQEDSAVYLCASSLALAENGEQFFGPGTRLTVL.

Ten or more counts support this clonotype. The chain links TRBV6-2 or TRBV6-3 to TRBJ2-5; TRBD2 aligns across 13 bases. Germline V gives CDR1 MNHEY, CDR2 SVGEGT. J gave up 4 bases and V 7 bases, and 9 bases lay outside the gene matches. The CDR3 sequence is 16 residues long. CDR3 loop: CASTKRLAGGGETQYF. Here the CDR3 DNA reads TGTGCCAGCACCAAGCGACTAGCGGGAGGAGGAGAGACCCAGTACTTC.

In this sample, this clonotype turned up many times. The CDR3 coding sequence is TGTGCCAGCGGGGGGTACCACACTGATACGCAGTATTTT. Amino acid sequence: CASGGYHTDTQYF. The rearrangement links TRBV12-3 or TRBV12-4 to TRBJ2-3, with a weak D call TRBD2 (6 bases). V lost 8 bases and J lost 6, with 15 bases in between. The CDR3 contains 13 residues.

CDR3 sequence reads: CASSLSVAGISYEQYF. The CDR3 nucleotides read TGTGCCAGCAGTTTATCTGTCGCTGGGATTTCCTACGAGCAGTACTTC. The rearrangement links TRBV28 to TRBJ2-7; D call uncertain. There are 16 residues in the CDR3. The ends were cut back, 1 base at V and 1 base at J, with 14 bases in the middle. Germline CDR1 MDHEN, CDR2 SYDVKM.

A few counts support this clonotype. This chain joins TRBV5-1 and TRBJ1-1, with no clear D. The CDR3 totals 16 residues. Germline-derived CDR1 and CDR2 are SGHRS and YFSETQ. V lost 4 bases, J lost 4 bases, and 20 bases lay in between. CDR3 nucleotide sequence: TGCGCCAGCAGCCCCCTATCGGGCGGGAGCTCCACTGAAGCTTTCTTT. As protein: CASSPLSGGSSTEAFF. Full variable domain (missing parts from reference TRBV5-1 and TRBJ1-1): KAGVTQTPRYLIKTRGQQVTLSCSPISGHRSVSWYQQTPGQGLQFLFEYFSETQRNKGNFPGRFSGRQFSNSRSEMNVSTLELGDSALYLCASSPLSGGSSTEAFFGQGTRLTVV.

This clonotype was seen once. V usage is TRBV18 and J usage is TRBJ2-1; the D call may be TRBD1 or TRBD2 (5 bases each). This CDR3 spans 17 amino acids. Germline values: CDR1 KGHSH, CDR2 LQKENI. The V gene lost 0 bases and the J gene lost 4 bases, with 16 bases spanning the gap. The CDR3 DNA reads TGTGCCAGCTCACCACCTAGTCAGGGTTGGGGGTACAATGAGCAGTTCTTC. Translation: CASSPPSQGWGYNEQFF.

This clonotype was seen many times. The chain recombines TRBV7-3 with TRBJ1-1; D gene uncertain. CDR3 length: 14 residues. Trimming removed 4 bases from V and 4 bases from J, with 13 bases in between. CDR1 SGHTA and CDR2 FQGTGA come from the germline V gene. The CDR3 reads CASSSAGGRTEAFF. The CDR3 DNA reads TGTGCCAGCAGCTCGGCGGGCGGTCGCACTGAAGCTTTCTTT.

V gene TRBV24-1 combines with J gene TRBJ2-1; D remains unclear. This CDR3 is built from 15 residues. Trimming cost V 4 bases and J 1 base, with 10 bases left between them. CDR1 is KGHDR, CDR2 SFDVKD, per germline. The CDR3 is CATSDSPGSYNEQFF. DNA of the CDR3: TGTGCCACCAGTGACTCTCCCGGGTCCTACAATGAGCAGTTCTTC.

This clonotype showed up many times. The CDR3 spells CASSPSGTSRDTQYF. The CDR3 nucleotides are TGTGCCAGCAGCCCATCTGGGACTTCTAGAGATACGCAGTATTTT. This chain uses TRBV7-2 with TRBJ2-3; tentative D call: TRBD2 (6 bases). V lost 5 bases, J lost 5 bases, and 17 bases lay in between. The length of the CDR3 is 15 residues. Per the germline V gene, CDR1 is SGHTA and CDR2 is FQGNSA. Complete variable domain (other parts from reference TRBV7-2 and TRBJ2-3): GAGVSQSPSNKVTEKGKDVELRCDPISGHTALYWYRQSLGQGLEFLIYFQGNSAPDKSGLPSDRFSAERTGGSVSTLTIQRTQQEDSAVYLCASSPSGTSRDTQYFGPGTRLTVL.

V is TRBV20-1 and J is TRBJ1-1; no definite D call. This CDR3 contains 11 residues. The germline V gene has CDR1 DFQATT and CDR2 SNEGSKA (reference sequence). V lost 3 bases to trimming and J lost 9 bases, with 11 bases between them. CDR3 sequence (DNA): TGCAGTGCTAGTTTATACAGCCAAGCTTTCTTT. This translates into CSASLYSQAFF.

This clonotype was detected a few times. The rearrangement links TRBV18 to TRBJ2-1; TRBD2 aligns across 8 bases. The CDR3 covers 15 residues. Germline values: CDR1 KGHSH, CDR2 LQKENI. Trimming took 4 bases from V and 7 from J; bases not matched to a gene: 9. The CDR3 loop reads CASSRGLGGWNEQFF. CDR3 nucleotides: TGTGCCAGCTCACGGGGACTAGGTGGTTGGAATGAGCAGTTCTTC.

V usage is TRBV5-1 and J usage is TRBJ2-1; TRBD1 matches at 8 bases. Germline CDR1 is SGHRS and CDR2 is YFSETQ. This CDR3 region has 14 residues. V lost 4 bases to trimming and J lost 4 bases; unmatched junction nucleotides: 4. CDR3 residues: CASSAGQVYNEQFF. CDR3 nucleotide sequence: TGCGCCAGCAGCGCGGGACAGGTATACAATGAGCAGTTCTTC.

V and J are TRBV20-1 and TRBJ1-2; perhaps TRBD1 as D (5 bases). Germline values: CDR1 DFQATT, CDR2 SNEGSKA (reference sequence). The CDR3 is 17 amino acids. Trimming took 3 bases from V and 2 from J, leaving 22 bases between them. The CDR3 region is CSASGTGVLFLNYGYTF. The DNA of the CDR3 is TGCAGTGCTAGTGGAACAGGTGTACTTTTTTTGAACTATGGCTACACCTTC.